The subject of this entry is one TCR beta chain. The antigen remains unidentified. The CDR3 goes on 3 residues after the read ends, and that part is filled in from the germline J gene. Other DNA variants within this sample encode the same CDR3. The data originate from a study of T cells in women clearing cervical HPV infection. TCR beta CDR3 amplified by multiplex PCR from about 1200 ng genomic DNA. Libraries were prepared by immunoSEQ multiplex PCR; TCRdb keeps only in-frame clonotypes and omits some of them. The table for this sample gives some 41,000 clones. Trimming removed 5 bases from V and 6 bases from J, with 12 bases in between. There are 13 residues in the CDR3. Study-wide findings and caveats: Associations may precede or follow infection; HPV-specific or memory T cells were not isolated.

The sequence came from a woman between 18 and 70 years old with a cervical HPV16 infection that either progressed to CIN3+ or cleared (not recorded which). Sequencing was performed on blood buffy coat. This chain joins TRBV12-3 or TRBV12-4 and TRBJ2-3, with D perhaps matching TRBD1 (5 bases). Here the CDR3 reads CASSLRDTDTQYF. The DNA read from the CDR3 is TGTGCCAGCAGTCTCAGGGATACGGATACG.